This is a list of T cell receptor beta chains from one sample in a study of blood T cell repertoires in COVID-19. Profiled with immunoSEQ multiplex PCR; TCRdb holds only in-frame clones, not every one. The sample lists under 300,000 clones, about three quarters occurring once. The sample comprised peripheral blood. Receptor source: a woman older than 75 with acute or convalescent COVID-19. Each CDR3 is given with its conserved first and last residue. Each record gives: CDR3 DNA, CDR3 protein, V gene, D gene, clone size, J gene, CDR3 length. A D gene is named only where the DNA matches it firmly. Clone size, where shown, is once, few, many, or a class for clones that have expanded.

DNA: TGTGCCAGCAGTCGTCGTACAGGGGGTACCACTGAAGCTTTCTTT; CDR3: CASSRRTGGTTEAFF; V: TRBV27; D: TRBD1; size: -; J: TRBJ1-1; length: 15
DNA: TGTGCCAGCAGCCGTTACGGGACTACTACCGGGGAGCTGTTTTTT; CDR3: CASSRYGTTTGELFF; V: TRBV4-2; D: TRBD2; size: -; J: TRBJ2-2; length: 15
DNA: TGCGCCAGCAGCCAAGGGGACAGAACTAATGAAAAACTGTTTTTT; CDR3: CASSQGDRTNEKLFF; V: TRBV4-1; D: TRBD1; size: -; J: TRBJ1-4; length: 15
DNA: TGTGCCAGCAGAGCCGACAGCGCGGGGGGGGCTTTCTTT; CDR3: CASRADSAGGAFF; V: TRBV25-1; D: -; size: -; J: TRBJ1-1; length: 13
DNA: TGTGCCAGCAGCTTAGGTCCCAACAATGAGCAGTTCTTC; CDR3: CASSLGPNNEQFF; V: TRBV7-9; D: -; size: -; J: TRBJ2-1; length: 13
DNA: TGTGCCAGCAGCCCCTGGACAGGGTGGACTGAAGCTTTCTTT; CDR3: CASSPWTGWTEAFF; V: TRBV16; D: TRBD1; size: -; J: TRBJ1-1; length: 14
DNA: TGTGCCAGCAGCTTTAGCCGGGACAGGGGATTTGCCTACACCTTC; CDR3: CASSFSRDRGFAYTF; V: TRBV11-2; D: TRBD1; size: -; J: TRBJ1-2; length: 15
DNA: TGTGCCAGCAGCTTAGCCTGGGACAGGGGCTACAATGAGCAGTTCTTC; CDR3: CASSLAWDRGYNEQFF; V: TRBV11-1; D: TRBD1; size: few; J: TRBJ2-1; length: 16
DNA: TGTGCCAGCAGCTTGGGGCTAGCGGGGGGGAAACCCTGGGATACGCAGTATTTT; CDR3: CASSLGLAGGKPWDTQYF; V: TRBV5-4; D: TRBD2; size: -; J: TRBJ2-3; length: 18
DNA: TGTGCCAGCAGTTTACCGAACGAAGGACAGGGGGGCCAGCATTTT; CDR3: CASSLPNEGQGGQHF; V: TRBV28; D: TRBD1; size: -; J: TRBJ1-5; length: 15
DNA: TGTGCCACCAGCAGAGATTTCCAGGCCTCCTACGAGCAGTACTTC; CDR3: CATSRDFQASYEQYF; V: TRBV15; D: -; size: -; J: TRBJ2-7; length: 15
DNA: TGCGCCAGCAGCTTGGGACTAGCGGGATCCCCTTTCGAGCAGTACTTC; CDR3: CASSLGLAGSPFEQYF; V: TRBV5-1; D: TRBD2; size: -; J: TRBJ2-7; length: 16
DNA: TGCAGTGCTAGTTACGGGGGGGTAATTATTCGGCAAGAGACCCAGTACTTC; CDR3: CSASYGGVIIRQETQYF; V: TRBV20-1; D: TRBD2; size: few; J: TRBJ2-5; length: 17
DNA: TGTGCCAGCAGCCCCCGGGGGGGGCAGTACGAGCAGTACTTC; CDR3: CASSPRGGQYEQYF; V: TRBV3-1/TRBV3-2; D: TRBD2; size: -; J: TRBJ2-7; length: 14
DNA: TGTGCCAGCAGGAGAGCAGGGTATCCGAATTCACCCCTCCACTTT; CDR3: CASRRAGYPNSPLHF; V: TRBV6-5; D: -; size: -; J: TRBJ1-6; length: 15
DNA: TGTGCCAGCTCACCGCAGGGTCCCAATAATTCACCCCTCCACTTT; CDR3: CASSPQGPNNSPLHF; V: TRBV18; D: -; size: -; J: TRBJ1-6; length: 15
DNA: TGTGCCAGCAGCCAAGCGGTGACAGGGGGCGAGACTGAAGCTTTCTTT; CDR3: CASSQAVTGGETEAFF; V: TRBV3-1/TRBV3-2; D: TRBD1; size: few; J: TRBJ1-1; length: 16
DNA: TGTGCCAGCCGGGACAGGGGAAACACCGGGGAGCTGTTTTTT; CDR3: CASRDRGNTGELFF; V: TRBV11-1; D: TRBD1; size: -; J: TRBJ2-2; length: 14
DNA: TGTGCCAGCAGTGCGGGGGTGGGACAGGCGTACCCCTATGGCTACACCTTC; CDR3: CASSAGVGQAYPYGYTF; V: TRBV6-1; D: TRBD1; size: -; J: TRBJ1-2; length: 17
DNA: TGTGCCAGCGGTCAGGACAGGGGTTACAATGAGCAGTTCTTC; CDR3: CASGQDRGYNEQFF; V: TRBV7-2; D: TRBD1; size: -; J: TRBJ2-1; length: 14
DNA: TGTGCCAGCAGCTCGACGCGGGGGCCCACAGATACGCAGTATTTT; CDR3: CASSSTRGPTDTQYF; V: TRBV5-6; D: -; size: -; J: TRBJ2-3; length: 15
DNA: TGTGCCAGTAGTGTTGGAGAATGGGGCTACACCTTC; CDR3: CASSVGEWGYTF; V: TRBV19; D: -; size: -; J: TRBJ1-2; length: 12
DNA: TGTGCCAGCTCACTCCTGCGGGGCCAGGGAAGCGATCAGCCCCAGCATTTT; CDR3: CASSLLRGQGSDQPQHF; V: TRBV18; D: -; size: -; J: TRBJ1-5; length: 17
DNA: TGTGCCAGTAGTATGGCAGGACTAGCGGGGGCCACCGGGGAGCTGTTTTTT; CDR3: CASSMAGLAGATGELFF; V: TRBV19; D: TRBD2; size: -; J: TRBJ2-2; length: 17
DNA: TGTGCCAGCAGCGTAGCCGGACTAGCTGGTGAGCAGTACTTC; CDR3: CASSVAGLAGEQYF; V: TRBV9; D: TRBD2; size: -; J: TRBJ2-7; length: 14
DNA: TGTGCCAGTAGTCACACAGGATTTCGGGGAAACACCATATATTTT; CDR3: CASSHTGFRGNTIYF; V: TRBV19; D: -; size: -; J: TRBJ1-3; length: 15
DNA: TGTGCCAGCAGCCCTCGGACAGAGAATTATGGCTACACCTTC; CDR3: CASSPRTENYGYTF; V: TRBV3-1/TRBV3-2; D: -; size: once; J: TRBJ1-2; length: 14
DNA: TGTGCCAGCAGCCGCCAAGGTGGTCCCGGGAGGGCCGTAAATGAGCAGTTCTTC; CDR3: CASSRQGGPGRAVNEQFF; V: TRBV7-9; D: TRBD2; size: -; J: TRBJ2-1; length: 18
DNA: TGTGCCACCAGTGACCCTTGGGCAGGGGGGAATCAGCCCCAGCATTTT; CDR3: CATSDPWAGGNQPQHF; V: TRBV24-1; D: TRBD1; size: -; J: TRBJ1-5; length: 16
DNA: TGCAGCGTAGGACAGATTTTAAACTATGGCTACACCTTC; CDR3: CSVGQILNYGYTF; V: TRBV29-1; D: -; size: -; J: TRBJ1-2; length: 13
DNA: TGTGCCAGCAGCCCCGGGACAGGAGGGGATCAGCCCCAGCATTTT; CDR3: CASSPGTGGDQPQHF; V: TRBV9; D: TRBD1; size: -; J: TRBJ1-5; length: 15
DNA: TGTGCCAGCAGCTCCCCCGGACAGGGGAAAGATACGCAGTATTTT; CDR3: CASSSPGQGKDTQYF; V: TRBV5-4; D: TRBD1; size: -; J: TRBJ2-3; length: 15
DNA: TGTGCCAGCAGCTTGCTACAGCCGAATCAGCCCCAGCATTTT; CDR3: CASSLLQPNQPQHF; V: TRBV5-5; D: -; size: -; J: TRBJ1-5; length: 14
DNA: TGTGCCAGTATAGGTGGGCTTAATCAGCCCCAGCATTTT; CDR3: CASIGGLNQPQHF; V: TRBV19; D: -; size: once; J: TRBJ1-5; length: 13
DNA: TGTGCCAGCAGTACGACTAGCGGGGATACGCAGTATTTT; CDR3: CASSTTSGDTQYF; V: TRBV6-5; D: TRBD2; size: -; J: TRBJ2-3; length: 13
DNA: TGTGCCAGCAGCTTACTAGCCCACGTAGCGGGGGGGTTTGGGCAGTTCTTC; CDR3: CASSLLAHVAGGFGQFF; V: TRBV7-2; D: TRBD2; size: -; J: TRBJ2-1; length: 17
DNA: TGTGCCTGGAGTCGGTGGGGAGGTGACTATGGCTACACCTTC; CDR3: CAWSRWGGDYGYTF; V: TRBV30; D: -; size: few; J: TRBJ1-2; length: 14
DNA: TGTGCCAGCTCAGCGGGACAGGGGGCAAATCAGCCCCAGCATTTT; CDR3: CASSAGQGANQPQHF; V: TRBV18; D: TRBD1; size: -; J: TRBJ1-5; length: 15
DNA: TGTGCCAGCAGTAGGACAGTCTACGAGCAGTACTTC; CDR3: CASSRTVYEQYF; V: TRBV2; D: -; size: -; J: TRBJ2-7; length: 12
DNA: TGTGCCAGCAGTCATACCCGGGGGAAGGGGACAGATACGCAGTATTTT; CDR3: CASSHTRGKGTDTQYF; V: TRBV6-2/TRBV6-3; D: -; size: -; J: TRBJ2-3; length: 16
DNA: TGTCAGAGCGGGAGTCCTTCGCAGGACTACGAGCAGTACTTC; CDR3: CQSGSPSQDYEQYF; V: TRBV6-5; D: TRBD2; size: few; J: TRBJ2-7; length: 14
DNA: TGCGCCAGCAGCTCCTACTATGGACAGAGACTGAATTCACCCCTCCACTTT; CDR3: CASSSYYGQRLNSPLHF; V: TRBV5-1; D: -; size: -; J: TRBJ1-6; length: 17
DNA: TGTGCCAGTAGTAGGGACAGGGCCCCAATGAACACTGAAGCTTTCTTT; CDR3: CASSRDRAPMNTEAFF; V: TRBV19; D: TRBD1; size: few; J: TRBJ1-1; length: 16
DNA: TGCGCCAGCAGCTTGGAGGGTTCGGGGGGCAATGGCTACACCTTC; CDR3: CASSLEGSGGNGYTF; V: TRBV5-1; D: -; size: -; J: TRBJ1-2; length: 15
DNA: TGTGCCAGTAGTACCTCCAGGGGGCGGAATGAGCAGTTCTTC; CDR3: CASSTSRGRNEQFF; V: TRBV19; D: TRBD1; size: -; J: TRBJ2-1; length: 14
DNA: TGTGCCAGCAGCCCATTCGGGAAGGTTGAAGCTTTCTTT; CDR3: CASSPFGKVEAFF; V: TRBV5-5; D: -; size: few; J: TRBJ1-1; length: 13
DNA: TGTGCCAGCAGTTTATGGGGGGGCTTCTTCACTCCGAACACTGAAGCTTTCTTT; CDR3: CASSLWGGFFTPNTEAFF; V: TRBV27; D: -; size: -; J: TRBJ1-1; length: 18
DNA: TGTGCCAGCAGTGTCGGACAGGCCCACGAGCAGTACTTC; CDR3: CASSVGQAHEQYF; V: TRBV2; D: TRBD1; size: few; J: TRBJ2-7; length: 13